This T cell receptor (beta chain) derives from a study of brain metastases from non-small cell lung cancer. The CDR3 consists of 11 residues. The V gene's germline CDR1 is LNHDA and CDR2 SQIVND (reference sequence). The protocol was immunoSEQ multiplex PCR, while the TCRdb copy is restricted to in-frame clones and leaves out a portion. In the table there are several hundred clones, more than 70% of which are singletons. Sequencing was done on a sample of tumor-adjacent normal tissue. The J gene is TRBJ2-2, the V gene TRBV19; D is perhaps TRBD1 or TRBD2 (6 bases each). The TCR sequence derives from a donor aged 40 or over with non-small cell lung cancer. The DNA for the CDR3 is TGTGTCACTAGGGGGGACGGGTGGCTGTTTTTT. It specifies CVTRGDGWLFF.